The rows below give T cell receptor beta chains drawn from one sample of a study of CD8 T cells in ankylosing spondylitis. A single record per CDR3 protein comes from TCRdb applying MiXCR to the 5' RACE reads. The table lists roughly 86,000 distinct CDR3 sequences, about 9% of them singletons, with under 6% in the top ten. The material sequenced was blood, either unsorted or a sorted T cell fraction (not recorded which). The source is a male donor with ankylosing spondylitis or in good health (not recorded which). The CDR3 runs from the conserved cysteine through the conserved F or W. D genes are given only for firm matches.

D	V	J	CDR3
-	TRBV12-3/TRBV12-4	TRBJ1-2	CASSLMGRINYGYTF
TRBD1	TRBV7-3	TRBJ1-2	CASSRDRGYSNYGYTF
TRBD1	TRBV5-5	TRBJ1-1	CASRGYRGAEGTEAFF
TRBD1	TRBV12-3/TRBV12-4	TRBJ1-6	CASSSRGTGNSPLHF
-	TRBV24-1	TRBJ2-7	CATQQKSSYEQYF
-	TRBV20-1	TRBJ1-5	CSASFRGWNQPQHF
-	TRBV6-5	TRBJ2-5	CASRLQGGGETQYF
-	TRBV2	TRBJ2-3	CASSERGTGTDTQYF
-	TRBV5-1	TRBJ2-3	CASSLGATSTDTQYF
-	TRBV29-1	TRBJ2-3	CSVQASSTDTQYF
-	TRBV18	TRBJ2-4	CASSPQAGGDEWYF
-	TRBV29-1	TRBJ1-1	CSVRGRGTEAFF
TRBD1	TRBV29-1	TRBJ1-2	CSVLRPGQGARGYTF
TRBD1	TRBV7-6	TRBJ2-5	CASSFGTAETQYF
TRBD1	TRBV9	TRBJ2-7	CASSVLGQGHEQYF
TRBD2	TRBV7-2	TRBJ2-1	CASSLRRLAARSEQFF
-	TRBV20-1	TRBJ2-5	CSARDPGTLRETQYF